Given below is one T cell receptor (beta chain) in context. The data were taken from a study of blood T cell repertoires in COVID-19. The germline V gene encodes CDR1 LNHDA and CDR2 SQIVND (reference sequence). V dropped 2 bases and J dropped 3; count of bases not matched to a gene: 3. The CDR3 sequence is 15 residues long. Libraries were prepared by immunoSEQ multiplex PCR; TCRdb keeps only in-frame clonotypes and omits some of them. The table lists under 200,000 clones, 87% of them singletons. The chain links TRBV19 to TRBJ1-5; 8 nucleotides align to TRBD1. Sequenced sample: peripheral blood. The receptor was derived from a man between 60 and 75 years old with active or convalescent COVID-19. The CDR3 region is CASSITGGHNQPQHF. The CDR3 region has the DNA TGTGCCAGTAGTATAACAGGGGGACACAATCAGCCCCAGCATTTT.